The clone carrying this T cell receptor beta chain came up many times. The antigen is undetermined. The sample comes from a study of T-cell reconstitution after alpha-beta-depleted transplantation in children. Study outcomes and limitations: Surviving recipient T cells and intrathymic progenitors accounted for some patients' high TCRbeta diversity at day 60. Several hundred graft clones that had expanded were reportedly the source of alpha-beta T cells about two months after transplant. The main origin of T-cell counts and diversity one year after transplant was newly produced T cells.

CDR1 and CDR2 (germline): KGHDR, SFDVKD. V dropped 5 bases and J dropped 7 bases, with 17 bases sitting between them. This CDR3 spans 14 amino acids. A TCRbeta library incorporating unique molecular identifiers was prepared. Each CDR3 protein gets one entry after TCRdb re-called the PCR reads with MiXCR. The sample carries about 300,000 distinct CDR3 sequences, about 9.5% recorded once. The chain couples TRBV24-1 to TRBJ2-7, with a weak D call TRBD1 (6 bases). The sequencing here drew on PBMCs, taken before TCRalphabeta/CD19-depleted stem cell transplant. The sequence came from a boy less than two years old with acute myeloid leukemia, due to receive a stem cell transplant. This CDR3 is CATSGPTGNGEQYF. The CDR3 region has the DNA TGTGCCACCAGTGGCCCTACAGGGAATGGGGAGCAGTACTTC.